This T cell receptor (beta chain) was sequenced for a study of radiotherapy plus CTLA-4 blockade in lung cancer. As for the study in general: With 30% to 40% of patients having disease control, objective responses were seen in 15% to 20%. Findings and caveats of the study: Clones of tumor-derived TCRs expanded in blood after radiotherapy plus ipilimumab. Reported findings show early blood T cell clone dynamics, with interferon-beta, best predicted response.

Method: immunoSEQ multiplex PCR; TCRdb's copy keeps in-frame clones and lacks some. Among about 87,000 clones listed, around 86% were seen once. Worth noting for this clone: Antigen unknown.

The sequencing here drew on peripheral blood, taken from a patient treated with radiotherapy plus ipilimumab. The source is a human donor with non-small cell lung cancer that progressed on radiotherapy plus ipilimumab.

The CDR3 here is CASSVDRLLNTEAFF. The CDR3 region has the DNA TGTGCCAGCAGCGTGGACAGACTCTTGAACACTGAAGCTTTCTTT. J is TRBJ1-1 and V is TRBV9, with D possibly TRBD1 on 6 matching bases. Germline V CDR1 and CDR2: SGDLS, YYNGEE. This CDR3 spans 15 amino acids. The V and J ends lost 2 bases and 0 bases respectively, with 11 bases between them. Full variable domain (remainder filled in from reference TRBV9 and TRBJ1-1): DSGVTQTPKHLITATGQRVTLRCSPRSGDLSVYWYQQSLDQGLQFLIQYYNGEERAKGNILERFSAQQFPDLHSELNLSSLELGDSALYFCASSVDRLLNTEAFFGQGTRLTVV.